The rows below give T cell receptor beta chains drawn from one sample of a study of STAT3 mutations in large granular lymphocyte leukemia. Only in-frame clones appear in the TCRdb table, and some are missing; sequencing was by immunoSEQ multiplex PCR. The table records 2,000 or so clones, over 50% of them present only once. Sequencing was performed on peripheral blood mononuclear cells. Receptors were obtained from a man in his sixties with T-cell large granular lymphocyte leukemia. Some clones in this sample may be carry-over from other donors' samples. CDR3s include the opening cysteine and the closing phenylalanine or tryptophan. Each record gives: D gene, V gene, clone size, J gene, CDR3 DNA, CDR3 protein. D genes are given only for firm matches. For some rows the clone size is stated as once, few or many, or as a class when expanded; others skip it.

>-|TRBV29-1|-|TRBJ1-2
TGCAGCGTTGTGGGAGCCTATGGCTACACCTTC
CSVVGAYGYTF
>-|TRBV18|-|TRBJ2-2
TGTGCCAGCTCTCTAGGATCGCCCGGGGAGCTGTTTTTT
CASSLGSPGELFF
>-|TRBV30|-|TRBJ1-2
TGTGCACAACTTGGGACGGTGGATGGCTACACCTTC
CAQLGTVDGYTF
>TRBD1|TRBV5-1|medium-sized|TRBJ2-7
TGCGCCAGCAGCTTGGCGTGGACAGGGGCCTACGAGCAGTACTTC
CASSLAWTGAYEQYF
>TRBD2|TRBV6-4|few|TRBJ2-1
TGTGCCAGCAGTTTAGCTAGCGGGGGGAATGAGCAGTTCTTC
CASSLASGGNEQFF
>-|TRBV27|-|TRBJ2-1
TGTGCCAGCAGTTTACGCGGCCACAATGAGCAGTTCTTC
CASSLRGHNEQFF
>-|TRBV7-9|few|TRBJ2-7
TGTGCCAGCAGCACGCCACCTAGGGGACCCTTCTACGAGCAGTACTTC
CASSTPPRGPFYEQYF
>-|TRBV9|-|TRBJ2-7
TGTGCCAGCAGCGTAGCCCCCGAAGTCCGGGCGGGGGAGCAGTACTTC
CASSVAPEVRAGEQYF
>-|TRBV7-9|-|TRBJ2-7
TGTGCCAGCAGCGAGGACAGCCGGGGTGCGTACTTC
CASSEDSRGAYF
>TRBD1|TRBV30|-|TRBJ1-2
TGTGCCTGGAGTGTACAGTGGACAGGTCCCTATGGCTACACCTTC
CAWSVQWTGPYGYTF
>-|TRBV6-5|few|TRBJ1-5
TGTGCCAGCAGTTACCAGGCAAATCAGCCCCAGCATTTT
CASSYQANQPQHF
>-|TRBV7-2|-|TRBJ2-7
TGTGCCAGCAGCTTAGTCAGGGGAAGAGGCTACGAGCAGTACTTC
CASSLVRGRGYEQYF
>TRBD1|TRBV2|few|TRBJ2-3
TGTGCCAGCGCCGGACAGGGGGTAAGGGATACGCAGTATTTT
CASAGQGVRDTQYF
>TRBD1|TRBV30|few|TRBJ1-2
TGTGCCACAGGGGATGGCTACACCTTC
CATGDGYTF
>TRBD1|TRBV6-5|-|TRBJ2-5
TGTGCCAGCAGTCGCCGGACAGGAATAAGGGAGACCCAGTACTTC
CASSRRTGIRETQYF
>-|TRBV7-2|-|TRBJ1-4
TGTGCCAGCAGTCAAGGGGGGGCGTTGGATGAAAAACTGTTTTTT
CASSQGGALDEKLFF
>TRBD1|TRBV29-1|-|TRBJ2-5
TGCAGCGTGGGACAGGGGGTTGAGACCCAGTACTTC
CSVGQGVETQYF
>TRBD2|TRBV6-4|once|TRBJ2-7
TGTGCCAGCAACCGAGCCCCCCGGACTAGCTTTTCCTACGAGCAGTACTTC
CASNRAPRTSFSYEQYF
>-|TRBV30|-|TRBJ1-5
TGTGCCTGGAGTGTACCAAACGGATGGGAAGCCCAGCATTTT
CAWSVPNGWEAQHF
>-|TRBV7-9|few|TRBJ1-3
TGTGCCAGCAGCTTTTTCTTGCCTACAGGCAACACCATATATTTT
CASSFFLPTGNTIYF
>TRBD2|TRBV5-1|-|TRBJ2-3
TGCGCCAGCAGCTTGGCGGGGAGTAGCGGGTCCACAGATACGCAGTATTTT
CASSLAGSSGSTDTQYF
>-|TRBV4-1|-|TRBJ1-2
TGCGCCAGCAGCCCGCGTCCAGGACTCGGAGGTTATGGCTACACCTTC
CASSPRPGLGGYGYTF
>TRBD2|TRBV14|once|TRBJ2-5
TGTGCCAGCAGCCCGCTCAGCGGGGGGCCTCAGAGGGCCCAGTACTTC
CASSPLSGGPQRAQYF
>-|TRBV25-1|-|TRBJ2-5
TGTGCCAGCAGTGATGGTGGGGGACCACAAGAGACCCAGTACTTC
CASSDGGGPQETQYF
>-|TRBV30|-|TRBJ2-7
TGTGCCGGGCGGGCCAGCTCCTACGAGCAGTACTTC
CAGRASSYEQYF
>-|TRBV18|-|TRBJ1-4
TGTGCCAGCTCTAGAGGGGGAAATGAAAAACTGTTTTTT
CASSRGGNEKLFF
>-|TRBV4-3|-|TRBJ2-5
TGCGCCAGCAGTCAATCTATAGGGTACCAAGAGACCCAGTACTTC
CASSQSIGYQETQYF
>-|TRBV4-1|-|TRBJ1-1
TGCGCCAGCTACTCGGGGCGGGTGAACACTGAAGCTTTCTTT
CASYSGRVNTEAFF
>TRBD2|TRBV29-1|-|TRBJ2-7
TGCAGCGTTGAAATTTCGGCGGGGGGGCCTCGGGAGCAGTACTTC
CSVEISAGGPREQYF
>TRBD1|TRBV7-9|-|TRBJ2-7
TGTGCCAGCAGCTTGTCAGGGGGCTACGAGCAGTACTTC
CASSLSGGYEQYF
>-|TRBV29-1|-|TRBJ1-2
TGCAGCGTTGATGTATCTCAGGAGGACAACTATGGCTACACCTTC
CSVDVSQEDNYGYTF
>-|TRBV4-1|-|TRBJ1-6
TGCGCCAGCAGCCAAGATCCTTCACCCCTCCACTTT
CASSQDPSPLHF
>TRBD1|TRBV30|-|TRBJ2-3
TGTGCCTGGAGTGTACCGCGGACAGGGAAAGATACGCAGTATTTT
CAWSVPRTGKDTQYF
>-|TRBV29-1|-|TRBJ2-7
TGCAGCGTTGGGCAGGGCCTTCAGGGTGAGCAGTACTTC
CSVGQGLQGEQYF
>-|TRBV18|-|TRBJ1-1
TGTGCCAGCCGGGCGAACACTGAAGCTTTCTTT
CASRANTEAFF
>-|TRBV18|few|TRBJ2-7
TGTGCCAGCTCCTCGCGGACAGGGACTAACGAGCAGTACTTC
CASSSRTGTNEQYF
>-|TRBV18|few|TRBJ2-7
TGTGCCAGCTCACCACCTATCTCCTACGAGCAGTACTTC
CASSPPISYEQYF
>TRBD1|TRBV7-9|-|TRBJ2-1
TGTGCCAGCAGCCCCACCGGACAGGTTTTTAATGAGCAGTTCTTC
CASSPTGQVFNEQFF
>TRBD1|TRBV6-6|-|TRBJ1-5
TGTGCCAGCAGTTATACCGGGACAGACCAGCCCCAGCATTTT
CASSYTGTDQPQHF
>-|TRBV5-1|few|TRBJ1-4
TGCGCCAGCAGGGTGGGTTCAACTAATGAAAAACTGTTTTTT
CASRVGSTNEKLFF
>TRBD1|TRBV5-4|-|TRBJ2-5
TGTGCCAGCAGCAAAGCAGGGGGCGGTGAGACCCAGTACTTC
CASSKAGGGETQYF
>-|TRBV18|-|TRBJ2-7
TGTGCCAGCTCACCGGAAAACGAGCAGTACTTC
CASSPENEQYF
>TRBD1|TRBV30|-|TRBJ1-3
TGTGCCTGGAGAGGGACAGGGTTTTACGGCACCATATATTTT
CAWRGTGFYGTIYF
>-|TRBV27|once|TRBJ2-7
TGTGCCAGCAGGGGGACCGTAAGCTCCTACGAGCAGTACTTC
CASRGTVSSYEQYF
>TRBD1|TRBV30|-|TRBJ1-2
TGTGCCCAGAGACAGGGGGCCGGCTACACCTTC
CAQRQGAGYTF
>-|TRBV18|-|TRBJ1-5
TGTGCCAGCTCACCGGGGGCCGCTAATCAGCCCCAGCATTTT
CASSPGAANQPQHF
>-|TRBV5-1|once|TRBJ2-5
TGCGCCAGCAGCTTGGCCCCCAAGGGGGGGGAAGAGACCCAGTACTTC
CASSLAPKGGEETQYF
>-|TRBV4-1|-|TRBJ2-5
TGCGCCAGCAGCCAAGAGAAGGCGGTTATGGGGACCCAGTACTTC
CASSQEKAVMGTQYF
>-|TRBV5-6|-|TRBJ2-1
TGTGCCAGCAGCTTTTCCGGGACAATAGCCAATGAGCAGTTCTTC
CASSFSGTIANEQFF
>TRBD1|TRBV30|-|TRBJ2-7
TGTGCCTGGAGTCAGGGGGCAATGAACGAGCAGTACTTC
CAWSQGAMNEQYF
>-|TRBV27|-|TRBJ2-1
TGTGCCAGCAGTGCCCACAATGAGCAGTTCTTC
CASSAHNEQFF